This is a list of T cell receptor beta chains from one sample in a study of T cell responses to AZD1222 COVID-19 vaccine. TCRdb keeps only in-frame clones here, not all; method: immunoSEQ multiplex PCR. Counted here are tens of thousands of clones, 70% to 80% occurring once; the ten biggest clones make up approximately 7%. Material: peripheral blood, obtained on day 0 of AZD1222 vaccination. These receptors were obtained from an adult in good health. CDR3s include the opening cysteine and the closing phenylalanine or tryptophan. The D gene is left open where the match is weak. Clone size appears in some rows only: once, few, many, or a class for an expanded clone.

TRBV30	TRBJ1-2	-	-	TGTGCCTGGAGTGTAATGTCGGCTAACTATGGCTACACCTTC	CAWSVMSANYGYTF
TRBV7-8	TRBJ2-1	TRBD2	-	TGTGCCAGCAGCCCTAGGACTAGCGGGGGGCCGAGCTCCTACAATGAGCAGTTCTTC	CASSPRTSGGPSSYNEQFF
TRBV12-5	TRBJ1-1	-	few	TGTGCTAGTGGTTCGGGAGTACCGAACACTGAAGCTTTCTTT	CASGSGVPNTEAFF
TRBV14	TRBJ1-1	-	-	TGTGCCAGCAGCCTACAGGGGAACACTGAAGCTTTCTTT	CASSLQGNTEAFF
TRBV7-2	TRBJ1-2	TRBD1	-	TGTGCCAGCACCCAGGGGGCAGGGGGCTTGCGGGGCTACACCTTC	CASTQGAGGLRGYTF
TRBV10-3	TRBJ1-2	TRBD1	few	TGTGCCATCAGTGGGGGACAGGGCCTCTATGGCTACACCTTC	CAISGGQGLYGYTF
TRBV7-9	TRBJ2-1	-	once	TGTGCCAGCAGCTTAGGGCAGTACAATGAGCAGTTCTTC	CASSLGQYNEQFF
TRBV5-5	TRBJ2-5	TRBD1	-	TGTGCCAGCAGCGCCGGACAGGGGAGTGGAGAGACCCAGTACTTC	CASSAGQGSGETQYF
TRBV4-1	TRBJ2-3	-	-	TGCGCCAGCAGCCATCCCCAGGGAGTGAGTAGCACAGATACGCAGTATTTT	CASSHPQGVSSTDTQYF
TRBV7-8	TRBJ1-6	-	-	TGTGCCAGCAGCTCGCCGGACAGTAAATGGACATGGGGATATTCACCCCTCCACTTT	CASSSPDSKWTWGYSPLHF
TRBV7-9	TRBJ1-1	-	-	TGTGCCAGCAGCTTTGGGCAGATGAACACTGAAGCTTTCTTT	CASSFGQMNTEAFF
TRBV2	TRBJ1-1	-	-	TGTGCCAACTTCTTGAAGGGGAACACTGAAGCTTTCTTT	CANFLKGNTEAFF